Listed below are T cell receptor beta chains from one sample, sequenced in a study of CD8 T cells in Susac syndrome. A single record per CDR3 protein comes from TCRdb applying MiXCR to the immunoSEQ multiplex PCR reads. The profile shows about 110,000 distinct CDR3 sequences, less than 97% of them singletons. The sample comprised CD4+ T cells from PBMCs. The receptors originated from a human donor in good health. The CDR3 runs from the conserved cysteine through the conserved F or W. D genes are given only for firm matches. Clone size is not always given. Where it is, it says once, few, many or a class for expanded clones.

CDR3nt: TGCAGTGCTAGTTCGGGGCGGACAGATACGCAGTATTTT; CDR3aa: CSASSGRTDTQYF; v_gene: TRBV20-1; len: 13; d_gene: .; abundance: .; j_gene: TRBJ2-3
CDR3nt: TGTGCCAGCAGTGAAAGCAGGGGGCTAAACATTCAGTACTTC; CDR3aa: CASSESRGLNIQYF; v_gene: TRBV2; len: 14; d_gene: TRBD1; abundance: .; j_gene: TRBJ2-4
CDR3nt: TGTGCCTGGAGTAGGGACCGAGGAGAGACCCAGTACTTC; CDR3aa: CAWSRDRGETQYF; v_gene: TRBV30; len: 13; d_gene: .; abundance: .; j_gene: TRBJ2-5
CDR3nt: TGTGCCAGCACCATACGACCGAACACTGAAGCTTTCTTT; CDR3aa: CASTIRPNTEAFF; v_gene: TRBV6-6; len: 13; d_gene: .; abundance: .; j_gene: TRBJ1-1
CDR3nt: TGTGCCAGCAGCCGTGGGACTAGCGGGGTCGGTGAGCAGTTCTTC; CDR3aa: CASSRGTSGVGEQFF; v_gene: TRBV5-6; len: 15; d_gene: TRBD2; abundance: once; j_gene: TRBJ2-1
CDR3nt: TGTGCCAGCTCACCGGGCGACGAGTATACGCAGTATTTT; CDR3aa: CASSPGDEYTQYF; v_gene: TRBV18; len: 13; d_gene: .; abundance: .; j_gene: TRBJ2-3
CDR3nt: TGTGCCAGTAGTACCCATACAGGTGGCAATGAGCAGTTCTTC; CDR3aa: CASSTHTGGNEQFF; v_gene: TRBV19; len: 14; d_gene: .; abundance: .; j_gene: TRBJ2-1
CDR3nt: TGTGCCAGCAGCGTAGGGCAGTCCGGCTACACCTTC; CDR3aa: CASSVGQSGYTF; v_gene: TRBV9; len: 12; d_gene: .; abundance: .; j_gene: TRBJ1-2
CDR3nt: TGCGCCAGCAGCCAAGGGCGGGGGCGTGGGGCCAACGTCCTGACTTTC; CDR3aa: CASSQGRGRGANVLTF; v_gene: TRBV4-3; len: 16; d_gene: .; abundance: .; j_gene: TRBJ2-6
CDR3nt: TGTGCCAGCAGCGTAGGGGACAGGGGAGTCTATGGCTACACCTTC; CDR3aa: CASSVGDRGVYGYTF; v_gene: TRBV9; len: 15; d_gene: TRBD1; abundance: .; j_gene: TRBJ1-2
CDR3nt: TGTGCCAGCAGCCAGCAGGACAGGGCACCCTACGAGCAGTACTTC; CDR3aa: CASSQQDRAPYEQYF; v_gene: TRBV5-4; len: 15; d_gene: TRBD1; abundance: .; j_gene: TRBJ2-7
CDR3nt: TGTGCCAGCAGCTTGGACAGGAGATATAATTCACCCCTCCACTTT; CDR3aa: CASSLDRRYNSPLHF; v_gene: TRBV5-6; len: 15; d_gene: .; abundance: .; j_gene: TRBJ1-6
CDR3nt: TGTGCCAGCAGCCCCTCGTGGGGGGATAACACTGAAGCTTTCTTT; CDR3aa: CASSPSWGDNTEAFF; v_gene: TRBV7-9; len: 15; d_gene: .; abundance: .; j_gene: TRBJ1-1
CDR3nt: TGTGCCACCAGCAGAGCAGGGGGCGCTTTTTACGAGCAGTACTTC; CDR3aa: CATSRAGGAFYEQYF; v_gene: TRBV15; len: 15; d_gene: TRBD1; abundance: .; j_gene: TRBJ2-7
CDR3nt: TGTGCCAGCAGCGACAGCTCTGGGGCCAACGTCCTGACTTTC; CDR3aa: CASSDSSGANVLTF; v_gene: TRBV12-3/TRBV12-4; len: 14; d_gene: .; abundance: .; j_gene: TRBJ2-6
CDR3nt: TGTGCCAGCAGTGGAGGGGACAGGGCGCTAAGTTATCAGCCCCAGCATTTT; CDR3aa: CASSGGDRALSYQPQHF; v_gene: TRBV28; len: 17; d_gene: TRBD1; abundance: .; j_gene: TRBJ1-5
CDR3nt: TGTGCCAGCAGTTACTCTCGGGGGAACTATGGCTACACCTTC; CDR3aa: CASSYSRGNYGYTF; v_gene: TRBV6-5; len: 14; d_gene: .; abundance: .; j_gene: TRBJ1-2
CDR3nt: TGTGCCAGCAGCTTACAGGGCAATCAGCCCCAGCATTTT; CDR3aa: CASSLQGNQPQHF; v_gene: TRBV7-8; len: 13; d_gene: .; abundance: few; j_gene: TRBJ1-5
CDR3nt: TGTGCCAGTCGGAGGGAGCACACCGGGGAGCTGTTTTTT; CDR3aa: CASRREHTGELFF; v_gene: TRBV28; len: 13; d_gene: .; abundance: .; j_gene: TRBJ2-2
CDR3nt: TGTGCCAGCAGTCGGGCGGCGAACACTGAAGCTTTCTTT; CDR3aa: CASSRAANTEAFF; v_gene: TRBV6-6; len: 13; d_gene: .; abundance: .; j_gene: TRBJ1-1
CDR3nt: TGTGCCAGCAGCTCCTCAGATCAGCCCCAGCATTTT; CDR3aa: CASSSSDQPQHF; v_gene: TRBV5-6; len: 12; d_gene: .; abundance: .; j_gene: TRBJ1-5
CDR3nt: TGTGCCAGCAGCTTGGCGAAGACCCAGTACTTC; CDR3aa: CASSLAKTQYF; v_gene: TRBV5-6; len: 11; d_gene: .; abundance: .; j_gene: TRBJ2-5
CDR3nt: TGTGCCAGTAGTTCTACCAGGGCCGGGGAGCTGTTTTTT; CDR3aa: CASSSTRAGELFF; v_gene: TRBV19; len: 13; d_gene: .; abundance: .; j_gene: TRBJ2-2
CDR3nt: TGTGCCAGCAGCGTACAGGGCAATCAGCCCCAGCATTTT; CDR3aa: CASSVQGNQPQHF; v_gene: TRBV7-2; len: 13; d_gene: .; abundance: few; j_gene: TRBJ1-5
CDR3nt: TGTGCCAGCAGCCCGGACAAAGGATTGGGAGAGACCCAGTACTTC; CDR3aa: CASSPDKGLGETQYF; v_gene: TRBV7-9; len: 15; d_gene: .; abundance: once; j_gene: TRBJ2-5
CDR3nt: TGTGCCAGCAGCCAAGTTTCCGGGGGCCGGGACTATGGCTACACCTTC; CDR3aa: CASSQVSGGRDYGYTF; v_gene: TRBV3-1; len: 16; d_gene: .; abundance: .; j_gene: TRBJ1-2
CDR3nt: TGCAGCGTTGTAGGCAGGCTATACGAGCAGTACTTC; CDR3aa: CSVVGRLYEQYF; v_gene: TRBV29-1; len: 12; d_gene: .; abundance: .; j_gene: TRBJ2-7
CDR3nt: TGCAGTGCTAGCCAGAACACTGAAGCTTTCTTT; CDR3aa: CSASQNTEAFF; v_gene: TRBV20-1; len: 11; d_gene: .; abundance: .; j_gene: TRBJ1-1
CDR3nt: TGCGCCAGCAGCCAAGGTCAGAGGGAGACCCAGTACTTC; CDR3aa: CASSQGQRETQYF; v_gene: TRBV4-1; len: 13; d_gene: .; abundance: .; j_gene: TRBJ2-5
CDR3nt: TGTGCCACCAGCAGAGACCAGCGGGGATTTCAAGAGACCCAGTACTTC; CDR3aa: CATSRDQRGFQETQYF; v_gene: TRBV15; len: 16; d_gene: TRBD2; abundance: .; j_gene: TRBJ2-5
CDR3nt: TGTGCCAGCAGTGAGATGGGGATTGGGGAGCTGTTTTTT; CDR3aa: CASSEMGIGELFF; v_gene: TRBV2; len: 13; d_gene: .; abundance: .; j_gene: TRBJ2-2
CDR3nt: TGTGCCAGCAGCTTACAAAGGACTTCGAACACTGAAGCTTTCTTT; CDR3aa: CASSLQRTSNTEAFF; v_gene: TRBV11-2; len: 15; d_gene: .; abundance: .; j_gene: TRBJ1-1
CDR3nt: TGTGCCAGCAGCGCGGACAGGGGGCTGAATGAAAAACTGTTTTTT; CDR3aa: CASSADRGLNEKLFF; v_gene: TRBV5-4; len: 15; d_gene: TRBD1; abundance: .; j_gene: TRBJ1-4
CDR3nt: TGTGCCATCAGGGACTACCAAGAGACCCAGTACTTC; CDR3aa: CAIRDYQETQYF; v_gene: TRBV10-3; len: 12; d_gene: .; abundance: .; j_gene: TRBJ2-5
CDR3nt: TGCAGTGCTAGTCTTTCTAGCGACTCCTACGAGCAGTACTTC; CDR3aa: CSASLSSDSYEQYF; v_gene: TRBV20-1; len: 14; d_gene: .; abundance: .; j_gene: TRBJ2-7
CDR3nt: TGTGCCACCTCGGGACTAGCGGCCCCCGGGGAGCTGTTTTTT; CDR3aa: CATSGLAAPGELFF; v_gene: TRBV9; len: 14; d_gene: TRBD2; abundance: .; j_gene: TRBJ2-2
CDR3nt: TGCAGCGTGGGCTCCGGGACAGTGACTAACTATGGCTACACCTTC; CDR3aa: CSVGSGTVTNYGYTF; v_gene: TRBV29-1; len: 15; d_gene: TRBD1; abundance: .; j_gene: TRBJ1-2
CDR3nt: TGTGCCAGCTCACCAACAAGGACAGGGGACTACGAGCAGTACTTC; CDR3aa: CASSPTRTGDYEQYF; v_gene: TRBV18; len: 15; d_gene: TRBD1; abundance: once; j_gene: TRBJ2-7
CDR3nt: TGCGCCAGCAGCTTGAACCTAGCGGGGGGGAATGAGCAGTTCTTC; CDR3aa: CASSLNLAGGNEQFF; v_gene: TRBV5-1; len: 15; d_gene: TRBD2; abundance: .; j_gene: TRBJ2-1
CDR3nt: TGTGCCAGTAGTAGGGACAGGGAAAGAACCGGGGAGCTGTTTTTT; CDR3aa: CASSRDRERTGELFF; v_gene: TRBV19; len: 15; d_gene: TRBD1; abundance: .; j_gene: TRBJ2-2
CDR3nt: TGTGCCAGCAGCCCCGGAGGGTTGGACACTGAAGCTTTCTTT; CDR3aa: CASSPGGLDTEAFF; v_gene: TRBV3-1; len: 14; d_gene: .; abundance: .; j_gene: TRBJ1-1
CDR3nt: TGTGCCACCAGTGATTTGGGGACCGGGACACCAAACACCGGGGAGCTGTTTTTT; CDR3aa: CATSDLGTGTPNTGELFF; v_gene: TRBV24-1; len: 18; d_gene: .; abundance: once; j_gene: TRBJ2-2
CDR3nt: TGCAGTGGTAGCACCGGGACTGCCTCCTACGAGCAGTACTTC; CDR3aa: CSGSTGTASYEQYF; v_gene: TRBV20-1; len: 14; d_gene: .; abundance: .; j_gene: TRBJ2-7
CDR3nt: TGTGCCAGCAGCTTAGAGGTGAGCTCCTACGAGCAGTACTTC; CDR3aa: CASSLEVSSYEQYF; v_gene: TRBV7-9; len: 14; d_gene: .; abundance: .; j_gene: TRBJ2-7
CDR3nt: TGTGCCAGCAGTCCCACAGTCCGTGTGGGCGCGAACACCGGGGAGCTGTTTTTT; CDR3aa: CASSPTVRVGANTGELFF; v_gene: TRBV27; len: 18; d_gene: .; abundance: .; j_gene: TRBJ2-2
CDR3nt: TGTGCCAGCAGTCGACAGGGTGGAAATGAAAAACTGTTTTTT; CDR3aa: CASSRQGGNEKLFF; v_gene: TRBV6-6; len: 14; d_gene: TRBD1; abundance: .; j_gene: TRBJ1-4
CDR3nt: TGTGCCAGCAGTGAGTGGGGCTTCTTGTTGAATCAGCCCCAGCATTTT; CDR3aa: CASSEWGFLLNQPQHF; v_gene: TRBV2; len: 16; d_gene: .; abundance: .; j_gene: TRBJ1-5
CDR3nt: TGTGCCAGCACTCAAGGGGGGGGCCTTAGCTCCTACGAGCAGTACTTC; CDR3aa: CASTQGGGLSSYEQYF; v_gene: TRBV6-6; len: 16; d_gene: .; abundance: .; j_gene: TRBJ2-7
CDR3nt: TGTGCCAGCAGCTTAGACGGCCGTGGCTACACCTTC; CDR3aa: CASSLDGRGYTF; v_gene: TRBV7-2; len: 12; d_gene: .; abundance: once; j_gene: TRBJ1-2
CDR3nt: TGTGCCAGCAGTCCGACAGTTTCTTCCTACGAGCAGTACTTC; CDR3aa: CASSPTVSSYEQYF; v_gene: TRBV9; len: 14; d_gene: .; abundance: .; j_gene: TRBJ2-7
CDR3nt: TGCGCCAGCAGCCGCGTGCCGGATCAGCCCCAGCATTTT; CDR3aa: CASSRVPDQPQHF; v_gene: TRBV5-1; len: 13; d_gene: .; abundance: .; j_gene: TRBJ1-5
CDR3nt: TGCAGCGTTGGAGGGTATGGGGGAAACACCATATATTTT; CDR3aa: CSVGGYGGNTIYF; v_gene: TRBV29-1; len: 13; d_gene: .; abundance: once; j_gene: TRBJ1-3
CDR3nt: TGTGCCAGCAGTCCACAGGGGGGCCCGCAGGGCTACACCTTC; CDR3aa: CASSPQGGPQGYTF; v_gene: TRBV12-3/TRBV12-4; len: 14; d_gene: TRBD1; abundance: once; j_gene: TRBJ1-2
CDR3nt: TGTGCCTGGAGTCGGGACAGGAACACTGAAGCTTTCTTT; CDR3aa: CAWSRDRNTEAFF; v_gene: TRBV30; len: 13; d_gene: TRBD1; abundance: .; j_gene: TRBJ1-1